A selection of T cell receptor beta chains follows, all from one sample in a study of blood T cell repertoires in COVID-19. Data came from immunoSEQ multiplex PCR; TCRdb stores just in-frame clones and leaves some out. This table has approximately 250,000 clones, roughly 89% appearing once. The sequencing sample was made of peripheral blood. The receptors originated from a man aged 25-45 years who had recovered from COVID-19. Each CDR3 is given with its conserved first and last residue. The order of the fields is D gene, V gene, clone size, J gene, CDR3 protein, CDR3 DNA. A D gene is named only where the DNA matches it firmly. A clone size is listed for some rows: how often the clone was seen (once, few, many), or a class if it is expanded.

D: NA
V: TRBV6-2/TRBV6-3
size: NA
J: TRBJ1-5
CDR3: CASSYANQPQHF
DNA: TGTGCCAGCAGTTACGCGAATCAGCCCCAGCATTTT

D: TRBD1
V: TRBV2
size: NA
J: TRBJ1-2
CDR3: CASSPDRDYGYTF
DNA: TGTGCCAGCTCTCCTGACAGGGACTATGGCTACACCTTC

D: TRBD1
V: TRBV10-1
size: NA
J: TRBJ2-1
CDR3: CASSGGTGSYNEQFF
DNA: TGCGCCAGCAGTGGCGGGACAGGGTCCTACAATGAGCAGTTCTTC

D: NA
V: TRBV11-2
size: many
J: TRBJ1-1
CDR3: CASSSRQNTEAFF
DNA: TGTGCCAGCAGCTCGAGACAGAACACTGAAGCTTTCTTT

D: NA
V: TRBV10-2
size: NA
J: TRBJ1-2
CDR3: CASSGDGGRIYGYTF
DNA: TGCGCCAGCAGTGGAGACGGAGGTCGCATCTATGGCTACACCTTC

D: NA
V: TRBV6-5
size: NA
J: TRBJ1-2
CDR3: CASSYSSAGRGYTF
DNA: TGTGCCAGCAGTTACTCGTCGGCGGGCCGAGGCTACACCTTC

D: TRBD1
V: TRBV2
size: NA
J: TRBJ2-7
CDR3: CASSFRDRGYEQYF
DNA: TGTGCCAGCAGTTTCCGGGACAGGGGCTACGAGCAGTACTTC

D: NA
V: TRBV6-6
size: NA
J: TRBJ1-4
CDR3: CASSYSQSSVAEKLFF
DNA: TGTGCCAGCAGTTACTCCCAATCTAGTGTAGCTGAAAAACTGTTTTTT

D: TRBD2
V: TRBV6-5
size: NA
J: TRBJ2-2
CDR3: CASAGTSTGELFF
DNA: TGTGCCAGCGCCGGGACTAGCACCGGGGAGCTGTTTTTT

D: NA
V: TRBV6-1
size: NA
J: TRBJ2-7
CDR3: CASSDRTTYEQYF
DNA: TGTGCCAGCAGTGATCGCACTACCTACGAGCAGTACTTC

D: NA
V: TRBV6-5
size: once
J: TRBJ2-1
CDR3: CASARESGHNEQFF
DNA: TGTGCCAGTGCTAGGGAGTCAGGCCACAATGAGCAGTTCTTC

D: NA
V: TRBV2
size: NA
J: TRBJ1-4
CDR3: CASISVSANEKLFF
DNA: TGTGCCAGTATTTCCGTGTCAGCTAATGAAAAACTGTTTTTT

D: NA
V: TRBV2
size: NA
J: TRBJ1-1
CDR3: CASRLIQGMNTEAFF
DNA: TGTGCCAGCAGACTCATCCAGGGGATGAACACTGAAGCTTTCTTT

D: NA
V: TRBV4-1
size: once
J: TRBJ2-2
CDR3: CASSQESLEGANTGELFF
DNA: TGCGCCAGCAGCCAAGAATCGTTAGAAGGGGCGAACACCGGGGAGCTGTTTTTT

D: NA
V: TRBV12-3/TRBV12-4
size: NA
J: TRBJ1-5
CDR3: CASSPQGITQHF
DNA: TGTGCCAGCAGCCCACAGGGTATAACCCAGCATTTT

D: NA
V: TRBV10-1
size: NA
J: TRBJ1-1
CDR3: CASRRQLDTEAFF
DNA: TGCGCCAGCAGACGACAGCTGGACACTGAAGCTTTCTTT

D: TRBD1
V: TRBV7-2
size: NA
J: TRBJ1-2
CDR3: CASSFLQGAGYGYTF
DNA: TGTGCCAGCAGCTTTCTACAGGGGGCCGGCTATGGCTACACCTTC

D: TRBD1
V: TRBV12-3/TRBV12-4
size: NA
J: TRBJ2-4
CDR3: CASSFGGQGLYF
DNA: TGTGCCAGCAGTTTCGGGGGACAGGGCCTTTACTTC

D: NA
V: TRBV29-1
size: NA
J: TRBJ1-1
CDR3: CSVAPRDTFSNTEAFF
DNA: TGCAGCGTGGCTCCCCGGGACACATTTTCGAACACTGAAGCTTTCTTT

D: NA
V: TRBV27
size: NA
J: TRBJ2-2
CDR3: CASSPAATVNTGELFF
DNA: TGTGCCAGCAGTCCCGCCGCTACAGTGAACACCGGGGAGCTGTTTTTT

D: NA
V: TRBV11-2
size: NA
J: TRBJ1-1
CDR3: CASSLGQGTEAFF
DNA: TGTGCCAGCAGCCTGGGTCAGGGCACTGAAGCTTTCTTT

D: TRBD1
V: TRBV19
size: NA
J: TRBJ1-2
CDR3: CASSSRTGGGYTF
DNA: TGTGCCAGTAGTTCTCGGACAGGGGGTGGCTACACCTTC

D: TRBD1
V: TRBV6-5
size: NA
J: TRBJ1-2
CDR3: CASSTVFGQGYGYTF
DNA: TGTGCCAGCAGTACCGTTTTCGGACAGGGATATGGCTACACCTTC

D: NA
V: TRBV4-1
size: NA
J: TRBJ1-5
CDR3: CASSQASDYSNQPQHF
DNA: TGCGCCAGCAGCCAAGCCAGCGATTATAGCAATCAGCCCCAGCATTTT

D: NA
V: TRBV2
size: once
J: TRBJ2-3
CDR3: CASTSGGDGTDTQYF
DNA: TGTGCCAGCACCTCGGGGGGCGATGGCACAGATACGCAGTATTTT

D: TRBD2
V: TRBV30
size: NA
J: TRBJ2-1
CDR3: CAWGGTSGASSYNEQFF
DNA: TGTGCCTGGGGAGGGACTAGCGGGGCTAGCTCCTACAATGAGCAGTTCTTC

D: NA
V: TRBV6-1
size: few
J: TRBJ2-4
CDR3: CASSDGSTWNIQYF
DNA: TGTGCCAGCAGTGACGGGTCCACCTGGAACATTCAGTACTTC

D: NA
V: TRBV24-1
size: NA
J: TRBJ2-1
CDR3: CATSSWQAINEQFF
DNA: TGTGCCACCAGTTCCTGGCAGGCAATCAATGAGCAGTTCTTC